These 2 T cell receptor beta chains were sequenced from one sample in a study of blood T cells in healthy people across ages. Primed by a sample-barcoded 5' primer and a J-beta primer mix, a second PCR proceeded for 7 to 11 cycles. One entry per CDR3 protein results from TCRdb running MiXCR on the 5' RACE reads. The table has around 2 million distinct CDR3 sequences, roughly two fifths seen once. Sequenced: blood. The receptors originated from a human donor in good health.

In this sample, this clonotype turned up a few times. J is TRBJ2-7 and V is TRBV9; D is uncertain. The CDR3 has 14 residues. Trimming stripped 1 base from V and 2 bases from J, with 10 bases between. Germline values: CDR1 SGDLS, CDR2 YYNGEE. CDR3 in amino acids: CASSVRAFTYEQYF. DNA for the CDR3: TGTGCCAGCAGCGTACGAGCGTTTACCTACGAGCAGTACTTC.

The chain links TRBV28 to TRBJ1-2; D not certain. Germline loops: CDR1 MDHEN, CDR2 SYDVKM. V dropped 10 bases and J dropped 7 bases, with 19 bases sitting between them. The CDR3 is 13 residues long. The CDR3 bases are TGTGCCACCGAACGAGGGTTTAATGGTGGCTACACCTTC. It encodes CATERGFNGGYTF.